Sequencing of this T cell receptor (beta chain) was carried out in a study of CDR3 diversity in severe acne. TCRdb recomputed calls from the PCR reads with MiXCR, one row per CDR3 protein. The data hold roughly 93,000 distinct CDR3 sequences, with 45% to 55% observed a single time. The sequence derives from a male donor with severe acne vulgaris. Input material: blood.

The CDR3 region is CSVEFSGQGYEQYF. CDR3 sequence (DNA): TGCAGCGTTGAGTTTTCTGGACAGGGCTACGAGCAGTACTTC. V is TRBV29-1 and J is TRBJ2-7; TRBD1 matches 8 bases. The germline V gene encodes CDR1 SQVTM and CDR2 ANQGSEA. Germline trimming cut 3 bases from V and 3 bases from J; bases unmatched to any gene: 7. The CDR3 consists of 14 residues.